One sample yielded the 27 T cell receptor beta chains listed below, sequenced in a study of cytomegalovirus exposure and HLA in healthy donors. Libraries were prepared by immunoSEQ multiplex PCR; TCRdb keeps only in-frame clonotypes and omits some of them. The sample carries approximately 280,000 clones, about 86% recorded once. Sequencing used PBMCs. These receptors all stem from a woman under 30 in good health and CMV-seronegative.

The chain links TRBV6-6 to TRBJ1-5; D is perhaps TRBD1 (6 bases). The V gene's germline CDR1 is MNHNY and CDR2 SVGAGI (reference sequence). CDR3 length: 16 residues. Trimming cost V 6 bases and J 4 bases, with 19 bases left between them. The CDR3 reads CASSRSQGLGNQPQHF. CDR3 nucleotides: TGTGCCAGCAGCCGATCACAGGGTTTGGGAAATCAGCCCCAGCATTTT.

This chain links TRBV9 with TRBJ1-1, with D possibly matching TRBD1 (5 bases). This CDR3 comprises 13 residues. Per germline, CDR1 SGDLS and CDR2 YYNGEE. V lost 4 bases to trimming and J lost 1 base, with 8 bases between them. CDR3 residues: CASSLTGNTEAFF. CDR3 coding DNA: TGTGCCAGCAGCTTAACAGGGAACACTGAAGCTTTCTTT. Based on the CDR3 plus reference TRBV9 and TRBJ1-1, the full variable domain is DSGVTQTPKHLITATGQRVTLRCSPRSGDLSVYWYQQSLDQGLQFLIQYYNGEERAKGNILERFSAQQFPDLHSELNLSSLELGDSALYFCASSLTGNTEAFFGQGTRLTVV.

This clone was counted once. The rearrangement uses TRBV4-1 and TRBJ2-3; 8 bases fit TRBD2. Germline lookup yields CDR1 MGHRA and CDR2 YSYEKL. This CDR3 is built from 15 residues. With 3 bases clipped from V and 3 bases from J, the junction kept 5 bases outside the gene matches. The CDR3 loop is CASSQPGLGTDTQYF. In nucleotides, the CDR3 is TGCGCCAGCAGCCAGCCGGGACTAGGAACAGATACGCAGTATTTT.

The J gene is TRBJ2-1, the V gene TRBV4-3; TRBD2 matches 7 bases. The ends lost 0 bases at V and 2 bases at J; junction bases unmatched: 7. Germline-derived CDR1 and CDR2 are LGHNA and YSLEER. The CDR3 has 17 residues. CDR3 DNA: TGCGCCAGCAGCCAAGATCAAGCGGGGCGGACCTACAATGAGCAGTTCTTC. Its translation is CASSQDQAGRTYNEQFF.

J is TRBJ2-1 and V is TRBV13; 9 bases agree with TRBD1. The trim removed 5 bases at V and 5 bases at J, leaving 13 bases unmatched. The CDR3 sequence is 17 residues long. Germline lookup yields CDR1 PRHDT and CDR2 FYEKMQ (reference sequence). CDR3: CASSQLFRTGEDNEQFF. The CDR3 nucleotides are TGTGCCAGCAGCCAACTTTTTAGGACAGGGGAGGACAATGAGCAGTTCTTC.

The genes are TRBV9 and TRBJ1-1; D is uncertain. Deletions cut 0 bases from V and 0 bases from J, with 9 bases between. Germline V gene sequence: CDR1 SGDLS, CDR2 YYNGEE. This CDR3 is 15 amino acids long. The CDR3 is CASSVVGSMNTEAFF. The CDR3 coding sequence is TGTGCCAGCAGCGTAGTGGGTAGCATGAACACTGAAGCTTTCTTT. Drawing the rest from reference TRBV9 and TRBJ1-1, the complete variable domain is DSGVTQTPKHLITATGQRVTLRCSPRSGDLSVYWYQQSLDQGLQFLIQYYNGEERAKGNILERFSAQQFPDLHSELNLSSLELGDSALYFCASSVVGSMNTEAFFGQGTRLTVV.

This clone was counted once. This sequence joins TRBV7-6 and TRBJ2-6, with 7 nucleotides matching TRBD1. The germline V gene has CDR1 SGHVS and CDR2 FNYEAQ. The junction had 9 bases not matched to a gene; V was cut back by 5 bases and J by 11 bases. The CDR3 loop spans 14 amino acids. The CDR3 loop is CASSAKTGPYVLTF. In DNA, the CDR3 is TGTGCCAGCAGCGCCAAGACAGGGCCTTACGTCCTGACTTTC.

This chain's CDR3 is CASSLIRGLTEAFF. DNA for the CDR3: TGTGCCAGCAGCCTTATCAGGGGGCTCACTGAAGCTTTCTTT. The chain combines TRBV28 with TRBJ1-1; 8 nucleotides line up with TRBD1. The CDR3 sequence is 14 residues long. The junction had 7 bases not matched to a gene; V was cut back by 6 bases and J by 4 bases. Germline V CDR1 and CDR2: MDHEN, SYDVKM.

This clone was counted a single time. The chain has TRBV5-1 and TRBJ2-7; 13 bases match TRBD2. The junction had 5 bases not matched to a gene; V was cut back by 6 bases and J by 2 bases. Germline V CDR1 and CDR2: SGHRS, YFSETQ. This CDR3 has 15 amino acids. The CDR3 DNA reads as TGCGCCAGCAATGTTGGGACTAGCGGGGCCTACGAGCAGTACTTC. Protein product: CASNVGTSGAYEQYF.

The CDR3 protein is CASSYRLGQTYNEQFF. The CDR3 DNA follows: TGTGCCAGCAGTTACAGGCTCGGACAGACTTACAATGAGCAGTTCTTC. V gene TRBV6-6 combines with J gene TRBJ2-1, with D tentatively TRBD1 (6 bases). Germline V gives CDR1 MNHNY, CDR2 SVGAGI (reference sequence). V shed 2 bases and J shed 4 bases, with 15 bases lying between them. This CDR3 contains 16 residues.

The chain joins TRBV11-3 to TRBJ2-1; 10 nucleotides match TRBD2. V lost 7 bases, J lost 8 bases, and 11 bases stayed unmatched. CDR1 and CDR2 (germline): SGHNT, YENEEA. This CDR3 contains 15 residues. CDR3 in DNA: TGTGCCAGCACCCTGGCGGCTAGCGGGAGCTATGAGCAGTTCTTC. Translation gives CASTLAASGSYEQFF.

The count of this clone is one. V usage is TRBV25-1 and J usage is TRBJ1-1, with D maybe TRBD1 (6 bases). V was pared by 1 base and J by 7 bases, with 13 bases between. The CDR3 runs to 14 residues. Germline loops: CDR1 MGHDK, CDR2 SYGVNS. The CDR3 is CASSESGGGGEAFF. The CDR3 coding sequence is TGTGCCAGCAGTGAATCTGGGGGCGGAGGTGAAGCTTTCTTT. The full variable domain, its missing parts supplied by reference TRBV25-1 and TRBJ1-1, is EADIYQTPRYLVIGTGKKITLECSQTMGHDKMYWYQQDPGMELHLIHYSYGVNSTEKGDLSSESTVSRIRTEHFPLTLESARPSHTSQYLCASSESGGGGEAFFGQGTRLTVV.

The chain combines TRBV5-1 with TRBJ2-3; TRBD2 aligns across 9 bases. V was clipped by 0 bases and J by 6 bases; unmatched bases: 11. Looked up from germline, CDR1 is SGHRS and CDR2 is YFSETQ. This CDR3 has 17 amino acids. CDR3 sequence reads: CASSLDPAGGPLDTQYF. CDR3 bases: TGCGCCAGCAGCTTGGACCCAGCGGGGGGTCCCTTGGATACGCAGTATTTT.

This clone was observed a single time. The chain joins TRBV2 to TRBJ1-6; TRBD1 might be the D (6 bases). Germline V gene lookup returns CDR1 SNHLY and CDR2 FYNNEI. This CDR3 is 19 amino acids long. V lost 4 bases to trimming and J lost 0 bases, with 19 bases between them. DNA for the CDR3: TGTGCCAGCAGTGCCCAGGCCGGGACACAGAGCTCCTATAATTCACCCCTCCACTTT. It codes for CASSAQAGTQSSYNSPLHF.

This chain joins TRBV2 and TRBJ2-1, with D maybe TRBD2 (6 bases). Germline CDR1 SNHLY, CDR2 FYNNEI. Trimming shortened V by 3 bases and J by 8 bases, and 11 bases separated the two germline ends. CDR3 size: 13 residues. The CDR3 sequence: CASSDRRGDEQFF. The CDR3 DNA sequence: TGTGCCAGCAGTGATAGGAGGGGTGATGAGCAGTTCTTC.

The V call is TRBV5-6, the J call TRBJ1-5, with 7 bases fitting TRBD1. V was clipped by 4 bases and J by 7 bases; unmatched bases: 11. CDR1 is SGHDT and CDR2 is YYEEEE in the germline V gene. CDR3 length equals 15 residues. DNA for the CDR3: TGTGCCAGCAGCCTCAAAGGGGGCCCGAGGCAGCCCCAGCATTTT. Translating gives CASSLKGGPRQPQHF. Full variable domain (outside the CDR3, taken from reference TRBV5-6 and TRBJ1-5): DAGVTQSPTHLIKTRGQQVTLRCSPKSGHDTVSWYQQALGQGPQFIFQYYEEEERQRGNFPDRFSGHQFPNYSSELNVNALLLGDSALYLCASSLKGGPRQPQHFGDGTRLSIL.

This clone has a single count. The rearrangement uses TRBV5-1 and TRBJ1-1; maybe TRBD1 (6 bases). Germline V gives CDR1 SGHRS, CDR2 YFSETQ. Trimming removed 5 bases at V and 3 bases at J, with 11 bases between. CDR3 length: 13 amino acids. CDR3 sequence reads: CASRLTGYTEAFF. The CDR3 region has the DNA TGCGCCAGCAGATTAACAGGGTACACTGAAGCTTTCTTT.

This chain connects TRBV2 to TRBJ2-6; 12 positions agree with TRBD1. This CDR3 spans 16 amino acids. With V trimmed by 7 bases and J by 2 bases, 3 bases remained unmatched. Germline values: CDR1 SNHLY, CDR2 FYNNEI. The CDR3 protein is CASTGQGAPGANVLTF. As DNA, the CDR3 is TGTGCCAGCACGGGACAGGGGGCGCCTGGGGCCAACGTCCTGACTTTC.

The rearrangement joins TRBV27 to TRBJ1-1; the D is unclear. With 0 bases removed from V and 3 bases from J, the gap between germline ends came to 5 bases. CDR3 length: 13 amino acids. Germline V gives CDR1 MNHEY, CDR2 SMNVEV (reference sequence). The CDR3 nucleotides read TGTGCCAGCAGTTTATCTATCCACACTGAAGCTTTCTTT. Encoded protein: CASSLSIHTEAFF.

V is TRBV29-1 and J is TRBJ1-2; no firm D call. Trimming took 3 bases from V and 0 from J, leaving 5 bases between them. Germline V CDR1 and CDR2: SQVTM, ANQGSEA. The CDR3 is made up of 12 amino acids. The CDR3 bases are TGCAGCGTTGATTCAACTAACTATGGCTACACCTTC. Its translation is CSVDSTNYGYTF.

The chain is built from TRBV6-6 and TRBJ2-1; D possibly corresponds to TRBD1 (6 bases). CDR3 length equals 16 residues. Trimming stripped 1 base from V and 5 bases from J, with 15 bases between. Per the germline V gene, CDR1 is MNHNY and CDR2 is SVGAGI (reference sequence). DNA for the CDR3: TGTGCCAGCAGTTACTTGCCGCCTGACAGGAACAATGAGCAGTTCTTC. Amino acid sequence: CASSYLPPDRNNEQFF.

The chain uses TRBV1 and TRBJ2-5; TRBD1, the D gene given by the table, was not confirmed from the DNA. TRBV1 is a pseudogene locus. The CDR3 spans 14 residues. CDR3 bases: TGCACCAGCAGCCAGGGGCGGCACCAAGAGACCCAGTACTTC. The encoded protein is CTSSQGRHQETQYF.

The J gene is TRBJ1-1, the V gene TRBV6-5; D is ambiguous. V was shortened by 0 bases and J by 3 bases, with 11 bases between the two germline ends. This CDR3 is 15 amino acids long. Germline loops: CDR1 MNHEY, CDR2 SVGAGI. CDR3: CASSYSSNRDTEAFF. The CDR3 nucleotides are TGTGCCAGCAGTTACTCGTCCAACCGGGACACTGAAGCTTTCTTT.

The CDR3 spells CAWSHLGGSNQPQHF. For the CDR3, the DNA is TGTGCCTGGAGTCATTTGGGGGGGTCCAATCAGCCCCAGCATTTT. The genes are TRBV30 and TRBJ1-5, with D possibly TRBD1 on 5 matching bases. V lost 2 bases and J lost 3, with 14 bases in between. The CDR3 is made up of 15 amino acids. Per the germline V gene, CDR1 is GTSNPN and CDR2 is SVGIG (reference sequence).

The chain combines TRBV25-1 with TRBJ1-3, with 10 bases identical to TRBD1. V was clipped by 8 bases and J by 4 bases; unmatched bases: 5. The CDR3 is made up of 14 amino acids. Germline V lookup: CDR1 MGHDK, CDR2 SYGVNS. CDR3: CASSGQGFGNTIYF. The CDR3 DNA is TGTGCCAGCTCGGGACAGGGGTTCGGAAACACCATATATTTT.

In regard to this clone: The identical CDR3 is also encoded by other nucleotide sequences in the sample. This CDR3 reads CASSLDRDSYEQYF. The CDR3, as DNA: TGTGCCAGCAGCTTGGACAGGGACTCCTACGAGCAGTACTTC. The genes are TRBV5-4 and TRBJ2-7; a weak D match, TRBD1 (6 bases). The CDR3 runs 14 residues. Germline V gene data show CDR1 as SGHNT and CDR2 as YYREEE (reference sequence). V gave up 0 bases and J gave up 0 bases, with 7 bases separating them.

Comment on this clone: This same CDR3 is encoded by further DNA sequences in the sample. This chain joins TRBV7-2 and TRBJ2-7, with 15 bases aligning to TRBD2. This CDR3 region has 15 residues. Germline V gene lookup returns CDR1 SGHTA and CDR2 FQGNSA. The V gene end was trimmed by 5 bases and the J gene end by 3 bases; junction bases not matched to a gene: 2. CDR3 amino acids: CASSLGLAGGYEQYF. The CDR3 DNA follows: TGTGCCAGCAGCCTGGGACTAGCGGGGGGCTACGAGCAGTACTTC.